A single sample is the source of the 3 T cell receptor beta chains below, sequenced in a study of T cells after somatic rescue of genetic block. The assay was immunoSEQ multiplex PCR, and TCRdb's table has in-frame clones only and misses some. The table includes some 15,000 clones, approximately 75% detected once. The sequenced material came from peripheral blood mononuclear cells (PBMCs). Receptors originate from a young man.

The CDR3 sequence: CASSVSDRGSYEQYF. CDR3 DNA: TGTGCCAGCAGCGTTTCCGACAGGGGTTCCTACGAGCAGTACTTC. This chain joins TRBV9 and TRBJ2-7, with 8 bases matching TRBD1. CDR3 size: 15 residues. Germline V gives CDR1 SGDLS, CDR2 YYNGEE. With 2 bases clipped from V and 1 base from J, the junction kept 5 bases outside the gene matches.

The chain carries TRBV18 and TRBJ2-1; a weak D match, TRBD1 (6 bases). This CDR3 has 16 residues. Germline lookup yields CDR1 KGHSH and CDR2 LQKENI. Trimming took 2 bases from V and 2 from J, leaving 13 bases between them. The CDR3 loop is CASSPGQLIAYNEQFF. DNA of the CDR3: TGTGCCAGCTCACCAGGACAGTTGATTGCCTACAATGAGCAGTTCTTC.

On this clone itself: A much larger clone lies a single base off, so this may be a read error. V gene TRBV11-3 combines with J gene TRBJ2-7; 16 bases match TRBD2. Germline-derived CDR1 and CDR2 are SGHNT and YENEEA. The CDR3 sequence is 17 residues long. After removal of 5 bases from V and 3 bases from J, the junction contained 7 bases not matched to a gene. The CDR3 region is CASSTGLAGGGGYEQYF. The CDR3 nucleotides read TGTGCCAGCAGCACGGGACTAGCGGGAGGGGGGGGCTACGAGCAGTACTTC. The full variable domain, in which reference TRBV11-3 and TRBJ2-7 provide the parts outside the CDR3, is EAGVVQSPRYKIIEKKQPVAFWCNPISGHNTLYWYLQNLGQGPELLIRYENEEAVDDSQLPKDRFSAERLKGVDSTLKIQPAELGDSAVYLCASSTGLAGGGGYEQYFGPGTRLTVT.